This T cell receptor beta chain was captured in a study of vaccination and CD4 T cells after COVID-19. Whole-study context: The control cultures got either a CEFX pool, an HIV-1 Nef pool, or no peptide at all.

Sequencing of cultured CD4+ T cell DNA used the Oncomine TCR Beta short-read assay. Genomic DNA extraction was carried out from cultured CD4+ T cells. TCRdb re-called the PCR reads through MiXCR, storing one row per CDR3 protein. The sample lists around 3,300 distinct CDR3 sequences, 77% seen once, with around 20% in the top ten. The CDR3 has 12 amino acids. CDR1 is SGHTA and CDR2 is FQGNSA in the germline V gene. Study-wide results and caveats: In convalescent patients, 304 of 307 vaccine-specific clones were mono-reactive for SARS-CoV-2 spike.

Concerning this clonotype: Antigen specificity is unknown. At one of its ends the junction is not consistent with the germline gene, which may arise from a read error.

The treatment here: approximately nine-day PBMC culture with coronavirus spike peptide pools or control peptides (ViraFEST assay). This TCR was recovered from a human donor who had recovered from COVID-19. The sample taken for sequencing was CD4+ T cells from blood, cultured in vitro. This chain links TRBV7-2 with TRBJ1-2; D not resolved. The CDR3 DNA sequence: TGTGCCAGCAGCCCTCCCCGCGGGTCAGGTTTCTTC. Translated: CASSPPRGSGFF.